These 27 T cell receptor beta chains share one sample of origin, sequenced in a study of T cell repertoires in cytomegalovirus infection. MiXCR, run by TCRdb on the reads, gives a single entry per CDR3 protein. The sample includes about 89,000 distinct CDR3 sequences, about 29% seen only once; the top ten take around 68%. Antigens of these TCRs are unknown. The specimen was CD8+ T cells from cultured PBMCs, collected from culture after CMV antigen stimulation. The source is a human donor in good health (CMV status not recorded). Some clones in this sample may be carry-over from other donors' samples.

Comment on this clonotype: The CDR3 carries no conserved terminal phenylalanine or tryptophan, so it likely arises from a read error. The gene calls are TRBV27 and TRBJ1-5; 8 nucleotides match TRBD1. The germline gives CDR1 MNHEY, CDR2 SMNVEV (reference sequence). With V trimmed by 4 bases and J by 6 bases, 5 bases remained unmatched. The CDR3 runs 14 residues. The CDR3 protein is CASSSQGASQPQHL. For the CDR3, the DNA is TGTGCCAGCAGTTCTCAGGGGGCAAGTCAGCCCCAGCATCTT.

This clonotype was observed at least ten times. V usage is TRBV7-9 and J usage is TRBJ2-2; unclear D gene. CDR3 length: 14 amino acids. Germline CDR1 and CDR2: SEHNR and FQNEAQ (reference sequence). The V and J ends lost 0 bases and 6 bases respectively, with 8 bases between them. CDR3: CASSLAHWPGELFF. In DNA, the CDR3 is TGTGCCAGCAGCTTAGCGCACTGGCCCGGGGAGCTGTTTTTT.

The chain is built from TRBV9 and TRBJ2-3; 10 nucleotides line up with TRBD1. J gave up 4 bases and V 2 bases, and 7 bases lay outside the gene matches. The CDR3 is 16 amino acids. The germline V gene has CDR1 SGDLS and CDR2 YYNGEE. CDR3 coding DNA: TGTGCCAGCAGCGTGGAGGGACAGGGGTTGGCAGATACGCAGTATTTT. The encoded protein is CASSVEGQGLADTQYF.

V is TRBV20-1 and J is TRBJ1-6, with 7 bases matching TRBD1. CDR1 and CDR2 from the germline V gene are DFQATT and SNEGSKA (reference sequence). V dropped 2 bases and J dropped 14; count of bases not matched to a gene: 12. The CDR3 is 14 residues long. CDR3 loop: CSARPTAPGGSLHF. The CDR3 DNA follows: TGCAGTGCTAGACCGACAGCGCCAGGGGGGTCCCTCCACTTT.

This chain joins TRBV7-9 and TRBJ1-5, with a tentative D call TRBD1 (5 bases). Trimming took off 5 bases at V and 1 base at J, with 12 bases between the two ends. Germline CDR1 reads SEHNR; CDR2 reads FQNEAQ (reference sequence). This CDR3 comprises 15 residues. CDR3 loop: CASSPGTSSNQPQHF. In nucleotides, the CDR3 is TGTGCCAGCAGCCCCGGGACGTCAAGCAATCAGCCCCAGCATTTT.

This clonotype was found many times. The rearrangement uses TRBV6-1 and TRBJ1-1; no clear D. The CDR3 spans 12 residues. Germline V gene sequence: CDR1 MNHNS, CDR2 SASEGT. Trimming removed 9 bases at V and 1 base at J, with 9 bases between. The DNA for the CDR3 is TGTGCCAGTTCAGACCCGAACACTGAAGCTTTCTTT. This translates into CASSDPNTEAFF.

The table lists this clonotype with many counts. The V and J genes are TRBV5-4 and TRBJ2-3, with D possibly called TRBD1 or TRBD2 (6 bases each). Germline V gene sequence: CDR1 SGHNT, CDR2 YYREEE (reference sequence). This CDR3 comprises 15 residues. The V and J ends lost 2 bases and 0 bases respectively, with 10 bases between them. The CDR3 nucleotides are TGTGCCAGCAGCTTAGGGGGGATAAGCACAGATACGCAGTATTTT. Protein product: CASSLGGISTDTQYF.

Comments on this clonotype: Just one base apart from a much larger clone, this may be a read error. This CDR3 is CASSLRPPGTGEETQFF. The CDR3 bases are TGTGCCAGCAGTCTTAGGCCCCCCGGGACAGGGGAAGAGACCCAGTTCTTC. V usage is TRBV12-3 or TRBV12-4 and J usage is TRBJ2-5, with TRBD1 matching 10 bases. With the DNA end fitting TRBJ2-1 better, the J assignment may be wrong. The CDR3 is made up of 17 amino acids.

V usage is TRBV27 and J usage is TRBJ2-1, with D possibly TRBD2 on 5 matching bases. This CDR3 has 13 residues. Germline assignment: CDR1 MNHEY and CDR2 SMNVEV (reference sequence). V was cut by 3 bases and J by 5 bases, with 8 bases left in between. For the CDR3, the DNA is TGTGCCAGCAGTTTCCGGGGTCACAATGAGCAGTTCTTC. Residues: CASSFRGHNEQFF.

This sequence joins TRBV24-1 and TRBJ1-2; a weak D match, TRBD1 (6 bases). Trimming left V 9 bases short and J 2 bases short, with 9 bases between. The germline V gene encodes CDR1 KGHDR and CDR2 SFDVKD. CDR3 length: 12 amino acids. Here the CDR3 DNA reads TGTGCCACCTCACAGGGAAACTATGGCTACACCTTC. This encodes CATSQGNYGYTF.

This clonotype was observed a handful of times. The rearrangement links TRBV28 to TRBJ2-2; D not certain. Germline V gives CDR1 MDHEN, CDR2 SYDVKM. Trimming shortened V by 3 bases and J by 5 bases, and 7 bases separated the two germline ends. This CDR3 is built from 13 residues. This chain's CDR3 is CASSFQPTGELFF. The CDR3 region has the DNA TGTGCCAGCAGTTTTCAGCCGACCGGGGAGCTGTTTTTT.

The CDR3 DNA reads as TGTGCCAGTAGTATTGGCAGTTATAGCAATCAGCCCCAGCATTTT. Its protein product is CASSIGSYSNQPQHF. The J gene is TRBJ1-5, the V gene TRBV19; no firm D call. V was clipped by 3 bases and J by 0 bases, with 9 bases between them. CDR3 size: 15 residues. Germline CDR1 reads LNHDA; CDR2 reads SQIVND (reference sequence).

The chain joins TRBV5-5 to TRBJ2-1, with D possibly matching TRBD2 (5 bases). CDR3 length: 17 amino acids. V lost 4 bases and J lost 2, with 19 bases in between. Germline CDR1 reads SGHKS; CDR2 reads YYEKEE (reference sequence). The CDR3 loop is CASSPHFGLSTYNEQFF. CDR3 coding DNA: TGTGCCAGCAGCCCCCACTTTGGACTTTCCACCTACAATGAGCAGTTCTTC.

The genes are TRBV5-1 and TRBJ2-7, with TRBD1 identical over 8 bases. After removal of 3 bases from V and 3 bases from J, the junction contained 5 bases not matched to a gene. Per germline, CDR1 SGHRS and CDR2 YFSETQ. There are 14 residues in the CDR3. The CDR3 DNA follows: TGCGCCAGCAGCTCCCCGGGACAGGACTACGAGCAGTACTTC. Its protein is CASSSPGQDYEQYF.

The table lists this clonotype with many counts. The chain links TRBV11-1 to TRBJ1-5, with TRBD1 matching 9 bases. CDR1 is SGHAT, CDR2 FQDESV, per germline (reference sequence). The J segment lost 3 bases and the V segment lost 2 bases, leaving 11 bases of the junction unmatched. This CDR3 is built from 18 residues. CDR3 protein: CASSLRGPDRGPNQPQHF. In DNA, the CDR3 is TGTGCCAGCAGCTTAAGGGGCCCGGACAGGGGACCCAATCAGCCCCAGCATTTT.

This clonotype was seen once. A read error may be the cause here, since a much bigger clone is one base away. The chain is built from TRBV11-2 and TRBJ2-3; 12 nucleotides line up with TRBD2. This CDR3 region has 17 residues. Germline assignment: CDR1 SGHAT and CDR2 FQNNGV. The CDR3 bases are TGTGCCAGCAGCCCTCATCCCCTAGCGGGGGGGCTAGATGCGCAGTATTTT. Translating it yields CASSPHPLAGGLDAQYF.

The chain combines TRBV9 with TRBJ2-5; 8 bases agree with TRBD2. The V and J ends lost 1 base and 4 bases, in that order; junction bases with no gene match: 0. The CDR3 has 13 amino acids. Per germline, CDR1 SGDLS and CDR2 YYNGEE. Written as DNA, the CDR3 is TGTGCCAGCAGCGTACGGGGGGGAGAGACCCAGTACTTC. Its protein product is CASSVRGGETQYF.

The DNA for the CDR3 is TGTGCCAGCAGCATCGGACAGGGAAACAATGAGCAGTTCTTC. Translated, it gives CASSIGQGNNEQFF. The chain carries TRBV7-2 and TRBJ2-1; 8 bases map to TRBD1. This CDR3 has 14 residues. Germline CDR1 reads SGHTA; CDR2 reads FQGNSA. The trim removed 5 bases at V and 5 bases at J, leaving 5 bases unmatched.

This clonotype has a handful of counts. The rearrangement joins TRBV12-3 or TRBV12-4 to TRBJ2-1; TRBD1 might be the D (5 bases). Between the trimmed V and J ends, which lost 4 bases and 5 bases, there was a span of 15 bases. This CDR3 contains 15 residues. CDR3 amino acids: CASSSDRTSHNEQFF. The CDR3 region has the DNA TGTGCCAGCAGTTCCGACAGAACAAGCCACAATGAGCAGTTCTTC.

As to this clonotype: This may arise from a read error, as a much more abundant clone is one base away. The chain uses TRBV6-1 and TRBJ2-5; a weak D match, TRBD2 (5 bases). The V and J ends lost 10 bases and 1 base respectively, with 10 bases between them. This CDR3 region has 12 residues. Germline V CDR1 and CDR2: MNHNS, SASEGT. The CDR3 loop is CANNRGQETQYF. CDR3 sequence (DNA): TGTGCCAACAATCGGGGCCAAGAGACCCAGTACTTC.

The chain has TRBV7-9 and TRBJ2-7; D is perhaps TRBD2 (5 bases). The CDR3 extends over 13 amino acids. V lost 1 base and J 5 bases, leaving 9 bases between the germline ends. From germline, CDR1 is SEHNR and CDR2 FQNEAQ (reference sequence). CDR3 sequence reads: CASSLGPGNEQYF. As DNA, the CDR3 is TGTGCCAGCAGCTTAGGCCCGGGAAACGAGCAGTACTTC.

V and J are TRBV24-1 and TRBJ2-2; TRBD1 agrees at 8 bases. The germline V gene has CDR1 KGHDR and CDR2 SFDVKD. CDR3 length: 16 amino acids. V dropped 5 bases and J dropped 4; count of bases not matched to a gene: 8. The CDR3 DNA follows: TGTGCCACCAGTGTGGCAGGGGGCAGTGGCACCGGGGAGCTGTTTTTT. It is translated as CATSVAGGSGTGELFF.

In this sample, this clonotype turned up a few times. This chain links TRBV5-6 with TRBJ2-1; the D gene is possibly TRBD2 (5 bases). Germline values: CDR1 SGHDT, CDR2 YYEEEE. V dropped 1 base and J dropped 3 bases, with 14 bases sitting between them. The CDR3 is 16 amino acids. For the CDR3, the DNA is TGTGCCAGCAGCTTGCTCTTGACTGACTACTACAATGAGCAGTTCTTC. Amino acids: CASSLLLTDYYNEQFF. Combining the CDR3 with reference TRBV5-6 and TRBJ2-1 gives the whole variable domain DAGVTQSPTHLIKTRGQQVTLRCSPKSGHDTVSWYQQALGQGPQFIFQYYEEEERQRGNFPDRFSGHQFPNYSSELNVNALLLGDSALYLCASSLLLTDYYNEQFFGPGTRLTVL.

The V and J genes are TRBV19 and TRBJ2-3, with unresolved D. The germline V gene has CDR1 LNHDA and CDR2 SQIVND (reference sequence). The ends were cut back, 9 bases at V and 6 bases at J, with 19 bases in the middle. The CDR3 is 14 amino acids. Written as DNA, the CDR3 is TGTGCCAGCCAAGGACCCTCCCTTGTCGATACGCAGTATTTT. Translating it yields CASQGPSLVDTQYF.

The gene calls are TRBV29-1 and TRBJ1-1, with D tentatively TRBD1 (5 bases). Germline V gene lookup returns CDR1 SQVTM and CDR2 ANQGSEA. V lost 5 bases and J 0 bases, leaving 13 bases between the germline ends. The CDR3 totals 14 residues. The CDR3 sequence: CSVTGERLNTEAFF. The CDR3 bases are TGCAGCGTTACGGGGGAGAGACTGAACACTGAAGCTTTCTTT.

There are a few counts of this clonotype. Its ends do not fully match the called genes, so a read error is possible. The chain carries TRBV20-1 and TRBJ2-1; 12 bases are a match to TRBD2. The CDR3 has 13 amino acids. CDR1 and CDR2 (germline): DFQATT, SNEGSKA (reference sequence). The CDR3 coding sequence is TGCAGTGCTAGAGCGCTAGCGGGGGGGCCTCCCCTCTTC. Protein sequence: CSARALAGGPPLF.

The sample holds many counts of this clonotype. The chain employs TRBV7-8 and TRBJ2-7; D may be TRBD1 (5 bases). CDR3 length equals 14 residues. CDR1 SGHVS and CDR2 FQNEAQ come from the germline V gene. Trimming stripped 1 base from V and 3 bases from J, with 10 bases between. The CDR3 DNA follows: TGTGCCAGCAGCTTAGAAGACAGTTACTACGAGCAGTACTTC. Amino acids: CASSLEDSYYEQYF. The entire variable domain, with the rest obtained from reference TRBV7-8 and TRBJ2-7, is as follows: GAGVSQSPRYKVAKRGQDVALRCDPISGHVSLFWYQQALGQGPEFLTYFQNEAQLDKSGLPSDRFFAERPEGSVSTLKIQRTQQEDSAVYLCASSLEDSYYEQYFGPGTRLTVT.